This T cell receptor (beta chain) was captured in a study of blood T cell repertoires in COVID-19. Trimming removed 7 bases from V and 2 bases from J, with 8 bases in between. CDR3 size: 11 residues. The V gene's germline CDR1 is DFQATT and CDR2 SNEGSKA (reference sequence). Profiled with immunoSEQ multiplex PCR; TCRdb holds only in-frame clones, not every one. The sample records 90,000 or so clones, approximately 85% being singletons. Specimen: peripheral blood. The origin of this receptor is a man aged 50 to 60 with active COVID-19. The V and J genes are TRBV20-1 and TRBJ2-5, with a tentative D call TRBD2 (5 bases). As DNA, the CDR3 is TGCAGTGAAAAGCGGCAAGAGACCCAGTACTTC. It encodes CSEKRQETQYF.